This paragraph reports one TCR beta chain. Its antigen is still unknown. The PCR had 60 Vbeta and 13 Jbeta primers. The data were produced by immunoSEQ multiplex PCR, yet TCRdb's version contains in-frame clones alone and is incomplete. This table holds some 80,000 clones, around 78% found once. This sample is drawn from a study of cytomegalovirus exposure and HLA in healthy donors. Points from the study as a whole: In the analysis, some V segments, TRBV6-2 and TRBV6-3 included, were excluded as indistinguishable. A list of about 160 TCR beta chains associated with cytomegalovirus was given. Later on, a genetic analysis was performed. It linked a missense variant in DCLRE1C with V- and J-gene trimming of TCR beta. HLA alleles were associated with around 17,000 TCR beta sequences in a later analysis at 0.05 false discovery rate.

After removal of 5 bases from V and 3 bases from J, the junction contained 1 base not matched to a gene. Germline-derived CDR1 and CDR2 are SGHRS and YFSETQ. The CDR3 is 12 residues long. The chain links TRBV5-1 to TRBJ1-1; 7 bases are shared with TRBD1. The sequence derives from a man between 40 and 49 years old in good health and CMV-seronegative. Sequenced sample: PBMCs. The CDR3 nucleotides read TGCGCCAGCAGGACAGGGTACACTGAAGCTTTCTTT. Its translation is CASRTGYTEAFF. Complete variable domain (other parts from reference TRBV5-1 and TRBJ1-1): KAGVTQTPRYLIKTRGQQVTLSCSPISGHRSVSWYQQTPGQGLQFLFEYFSETQRNKGNFPGRFSGRQFSNSRSEMNVSTLELGDSALYLCASRTGYTEAFFGQGTRLTVV.